The 25 T cell receptor beta chains given below trace back to one sample, sequenced in a study of T cells in Graves' hyperthyroidism and ophthalmopathy. RNA transcripts yielded amplified TCR beta CDR3 regions. The HTBI primer set served for first-round RT-PCR of the TCR CDR3. TCRdb used MiXCR to reprocess the multiplex PCR reads, holding one entry per CDR3 protein. The sample shows about 400,000 distinct CDR3 sequences, approximately 14% of them seen only once. The sequenced sample consisted of blood. The receptors were gathered from a young woman with Graves' hyperthyroidism.

This clonotype was found many times. The chain has TRBV6-5 and TRBJ2-5; 7 nucleotides agree with TRBD1. Germline V lookup: CDR1 MNHEY, CDR2 SVGAGI. J was trimmed by 2 bases and V by 2 bases; bases with no gene match: 8. This CDR3 is built from 16 residues. CDR3 protein: CASSYTRTGGQETQYF. The CDR3 DNA reads as TGTGCCAGCAGTTACACTCGGACAGGAGGACAAGAGACCCAGTACTTC.

This clonotype was picked up a small number of times. The rearrangement links TRBV9 to TRBJ2-1; 12 positions match TRBD1. CDR3 length: 17 amino acids. After removal of 3 bases from V and 8 bases from J, the junction contained 12 bases not matched to a gene. CDR1 is SGDLS and CDR2 is YYNGEE in the germline V gene. CDR3 amino acids: CASSAIDRDRGHYEQFF. CDR3 DNA: TGTGCCAGCAGCGCCATTGACCGGGACAGGGGGCACTATGAGCAGTTCTTC. The complete variable domain, with remaining parts taken from reference TRBV9 and TRBJ2-1, reads DSGVTQTPKHLITATGQRVTLRCSPRSGDLSVYWYQQSLDQGLQFLIQYYNGEERAKGNILERFSAQQFPDLHSELNLSSLELGDSALYFCASSAIDRDRGHYEQFFGPGTRLTVL.

The chain uses TRBV20-1 and TRBJ2-3; no clear D. The germline CDR1 and CDR2 sequences are DFQATT and SNEGSKA (reference sequence). Trimming cost V 0 bases and J 0 bases, with 13 bases left between them. CDR3 length equals 16 residues. Here the CDR3 DNA reads TGCAGTGCTAGAGATAGCCAGCCCTGGAGCACAGATACGCAGTATTTT. It encodes CSARDSQPWSTDTQYF.

This clonotype was seen many times. Here the CDR3 DNA reads TGTGCCAGCAGTGAAAAGTACCGCGGTCCCGCAGTATATTTT. This sequence encodes CASSEKYRGPAVYF. V and J are TRBV6-1 and TRBJ1-3; D gene unclear. CDR1 and CDR2 (germline): MNHNS, SASEGT. V lost 2 bases to trimming and J lost 14 bases, with 19 bases between them. CDR3 length: 14 amino acids.

This clonotype was counted at least ten times. The chain combines TRBV6-1 with TRBJ1-2; 7 nucleotides line up with TRBD1. Germline values: CDR1 MNHNS, CDR2 SASEGT. The trim removed 6 bases at V and 4 bases at J, leaving 8 bases unmatched. The CDR3 loop spans 14 amino acids. The CDR3 loop is CASRTGQTSYGYTF. In nucleotides, the CDR3 is TGTGCCAGCAGAACGGGACAGACCTCCTATGGCTACACCTTC.

In this sample, this clonotype turned up many times. The chain links TRBV6-5 to TRBJ1-4, with 10 bases identical to TRBD1. The CDR3 extends over 16 amino acids. Per germline, CDR1 MNHEY and CDR2 SVGAGI. Unmatched junction bases numbered 5, after V lost 0 bases and J lost 7 bases. The CDR3 here is CASSYSNRDRGEKLFF. In DNA form, the CDR3 reads TGTGCCAGCAGTTACTCGAACCGGGACAGGGGTGAAAAACTGTTTTTT.

In this sample, this clonotype turned up many times. V gene TRBV10-3 combines with J gene TRBJ1-1; 7 nucleotides agree with TRBD1. CDR3 length equals 21 residues. With 4 bases clipped from V and 1 base from J, the junction kept 24 bases outside the gene matches. Germline V gene sequence: CDR1 ENHRY, CDR2 SYGVKD. CDR3: CAISGPGQQGTRKEANTEAFF. The CDR3 nucleotides read TGTGCCATCAGTGGACCGGGACAGCAAGGAACGCGGAAAGAAGCGAACACTGAAGCTTTCTTT.

This clonotype showed up many times. The chain employs TRBV5-6 and TRBJ1-2; D is unresolved. The germline CDR1 and CDR2 sequences are SGHDT and YYEEEE. The CDR3 extends over 12 amino acids. Trimming took off 5 bases at V and 2 bases at J, with 7 bases between the two ends. CDR3 sequence (DNA): TGTGCCAGCAGAATGGGGAACTATGGCTACACCTTC. Translating it yields CASRMGNYGYTF.

This clonotype was recorded many times. V gene TRBV30 combines with J gene TRBJ1-4, with D hard to call. The CDR3 loop spans 11 amino acids. CDR1 and CDR2 (germline): GTSNPN, SVGIG (reference sequence). DNA for the CDR3: TGTGCGGGAAAAACTAATGAAAAACTGTTTTTT. Its protein is CAGKTNEKLFF.

On this clonotype itself: A read error may explain this, as a much larger clone is one base away. J is TRBJ2-7 and V is TRBV4-1, with D possibly being TRBD1 or TRBD2 (5 bases each). Trimming stripped 4 bases from V and 7 bases from J, with 14 bases between. In germline, CDR1 is MGHRA, CDR2 YSYEKL. The CDR3 has 13 residues. CDR3 loop: CASSPRGVREQYF. For the CDR3, the DNA is TGCGCCAGCAGCCCCCGAGGGGTACGTGAGCAGTACTTC.

This clonotype was counted a few times. The chain carries TRBV12-3 or TRBV12-4 and TRBJ2-6, with D possibly being TRBD2 (5 bases). The V and J ends lost 5 bases and 5 bases respectively, with 13 bases between them. This CDR3 has 15 residues. The DNA for the CDR3 is TGTGCCAGCAGTCCCGGCGGGTCCAGGGCCAACGTCCTGACTTTC. This encodes CASSPGGSRANVLTF.

This clonotype was seen ten or more times. The chain uses TRBV12-3 or TRBV12-4 and TRBJ2-5; D is undetermined. This CDR3 comprises 14 residues. V lost 5 bases, J lost 4 bases, and 14 bases lay in between. The DNA for the CDR3 is TGTGCCAGCAGTACTACGGCCCTGATAGAGACCCAGTACTTC. This gives the protein CASSTTALIETQYF.

This clonotype was counted many times. This sequence joins TRBV3-1 and TRBJ1-3; unclear D gene. Trimming took 2 bases from V and 0 from J, leaving 8 bases between them. Germline-derived CDR1 and CDR2 are LGHDT and YNNKEL (reference sequence). The CDR3 loop spans 15 amino acids. CDR3 coding DNA: TGTGCCAGCAGCCAACAGGTCATCTCTGGAAACACCATATATTTT. This encodes CASSQQVISGNTIYF.

This clonotype was seen many times. The chain carries TRBV2 and TRBJ2-7; the match to TRBD1 covers 7 bases. V was pared by 4 bases and J by 2 bases, with 8 bases of the junction left unmatched. This CDR3 is 15 amino acids long. From germline, CDR1 is SNHLY and CDR2 FYNNEI. CDR3 protein: CASSVYRGPTYEQYF. The CDR3 DNA reads as TGTGCCAGCAGTGTCTACAGGGGACCGACCTACGAGCAGTACTTC.

The CDR3 sequence: CASSDRDRGLEQFF. The CDR3 DNA sequence: TGTGCCAGCTCTGATCGGGACAGGGGGCTTGAGCAGTTCTTC. The chain joins TRBV18 to TRBJ2-1; 12 bases align to TRBD1. The CDR3 is 14 residues long. CDR1 is KGHSH, CDR2 LQKENI, per germline. With 6 bases clipped from V and 9 bases from J, the junction kept 6 bases outside the gene matches.

At least ten counts were recorded for this clonotype. The V and J genes are TRBV2 and TRBJ1-5, with 7 bases matching TRBD1. Germline loops: CDR1 SNHLY, CDR2 FYNNEI. The CDR3 spans 15 residues. J lost 7 bases, V lost 3 bases, and 9 bases had no gene match. The chain's CDR3 is CASSDTRRGRQPQHF. The DNA for the CDR3 is TGTGCCAGCAGTGACACCAGGAGGGGGCGGCAGCCCCAGCATTTT.

This clonotype has at least ten counts. V and J are TRBV20-1 and TRBJ2-1; 10 bases fit TRBD1. The length of the CDR3 is 15 residues. Per germline, CDR1 DFQATT and CDR2 SNEGSKA (reference sequence). V shed 3 bases, J shed 8 bases, and the junction held 10 bases outside the gene matches. The DNA for the CDR3 is TGCAGTGCTAGTGTACGACAGGGGGCTTGGGATGAGCAGTTCTTC. Its translation is CSASVRQGAWDEQFF.

This clonotype came up many times. The chain joins TRBV7-3 to TRBJ2-7; 8 bases are shared with TRBD1. The junction had 4 bases not matched to a gene; V was cut back by 3 bases and J by 3 bases. The CDR3 spans 14 residues. Germline assignment: CDR1 SGHTA and CDR2 FQGTGA. The CDR3 nucleotides are TGTGCCAGCAGCTTGCAGGGGGCCAACTACGAGCAGTACTTC. The encoded protein is CASSLQGANYEQYF.

About this clonotype itself: A much larger clonotype is one base distant, so this may be a read error. V usage is TRBV6-5 and J usage is TRBJ1-5; D is perhaps TRBD1 (6 bases). CDR1 is MNHEY and CDR2 is SVGAGI in the germline V gene. The CDR3 spans 14 residues. V dropped 2 bases and J dropped 9 bases, with 14 bases sitting between them. The CDR3 region is CASSYNRVVRPQHF. Written as DNA, the CDR3 is TGTGCCAGCAGTTACAACAGGGTTGTGCGGCCCCAGCATTTT.

This chain connects TRBV27 to TRBJ2-1; a weak D match, TRBD2 (5 bases). Trimming took 6 bases from V and 5 from J, leaving 11 bases between them. This CDR3 spans 13 amino acids. Per the germline V gene, CDR1 is MNHEY and CDR2 is SMNVEV (reference sequence). The CDR3 region has the DNA TGTGCCAGCAGGGTACTAGGTGACAATGAGCAGTTCTTC. Protein product: CASRVLGDNEQFF.

This clonotype came up many times. This chain uses TRBV4-1 with TRBJ1-2, with a tentative D call TRBD1 (6 bases). The V end lost 1 base, the J end lost 7 bases, and 13 bases lay between the germline ends. CDR1 MGHRA and CDR2 YSYEKL come from the germline V gene. The CDR3 sequence is 14 residues long. CDR3 sequence: CASSQGSGAGGYTF. The CDR3 DNA sequence: TGCGCCAGCAGCCAAGGGTCAGGGGCAGGTGGCTACACCTTC.

This clonotype showed up many times. V gene TRBV9 combines with J gene TRBJ1-1; unclear D gene. V shed 0 bases and J shed 0 bases, with 9 bases lying between them. CDR3 size: 15 residues. CDR1 and CDR2 from the germline V gene are SGDLS and YYNGEE. The CDR3 DNA reads TGTGCCAGCAGCGTAGAAGGGTCGATGAACACTGAAGCTTTCTTT. This translates into CASSVEGSMNTEAFF.

This clonotype has at least ten counts. The genes are TRBV18 and TRBJ2-5; D unresolved. V was clipped by 1 base and J by 4 bases, with 4 bases between them. The CDR3 length is 12 residues. Germline V gene sequence: CDR1 KGHSH, CDR2 LQKENI. The CDR3 DNA is TGTGCCAGCTCACCACAGGGAGAGACCCAGTACTTC. Its translation: CASSPQGETQYF. Filled out from reference TRBV18 and TRBJ2-5, the complete variable domain reads NAGVMQNPRHLVRRRGQEARLRCSPMKGHSHVYWYRQLPEEGLKFMVYLQKENIIDESGMPKERFSAEFPKEGPSILRIQQVVRGDSAAYFCASSPQGETQYFGPGTRLLVL.

This clonotype has ten or more counts. This chain uses TRBV6-1 with TRBJ1-1, with a weak D call TRBD1 (5 bases). Trimming removed 5 bases from V and 4 bases from J, with 17 bases in between. Germline V gene data show CDR1 as MNHNS and CDR2 as SASEGT. The CDR3 spans 15 residues. CDR3 region: CASSSRGGLGTEAFF. CDR3 coding DNA: TGTGCCAGCAGTTCCCGTGGGGGTTTAGGCACTGAAGCTTTCTTT.

This clonotype was observed at least ten times. The CDR3 loop reads CSARDKPKTEAFF. CDR3 sequence (DNA): TGCAGTGCTAGAGATAAACCGAAGACTGAAGCTTTCTTT. V and J are TRBV20-1 and TRBJ1-1; D gene unclear. The CDR3 spans 13 residues. Germline V CDR1 and CDR2: DFQATT, SNEGSKA (reference sequence). V lost 0 bases to trimming and J lost 5 bases, with 10 bases between them.